These T cell receptor beta chains were read from a single sample in a study of blood T cell repertoires in COVID-19. Some clones are missing from TCRdb's copy, which holds only in-frame ones; the method was immunoSEQ multiplex PCR. The sample lists fewer than 250,000 clones, around 82% occurring once. The sequencing sample was made of peripheral blood. Receptor source: a woman between 45 and 65 years old with acute or convalescent COVID-19. Each CDR3 is given without its conserved first and last residue. The order of the fields is V gene, J gene, CDR3 protein.

v_call: TRBV7-2; j_call: TRBJ2-5; cdr3_aa: ASSWGLARETQY
v_call: TRBV6-5; j_call: TRBJ2-7; cdr3_aa: ASSYDSYSEQY
v_call: TRBV5-4; j_call: TRBJ2-7; cdr3_aa: ASSPGGIASGSYEQY
v_call: TRBV7-2; j_call: TRBJ1-1; cdr3_aa: ASSLAQGQGGAF
v_call: TRBV27; j_call: TRBJ2-7; cdr3_aa: ASRGTSGNPLTGYEQY
v_call: TRBV27; j_call: TRBJ2-7; cdr3_aa: ASSSVAGGSYEQY
v_call: TRBV30; j_call: TRBJ1-1; cdr3_aa: AYMTGDTEAF
v_call: TRBV5-4; j_call: TRBJ2-5; cdr3_aa: ASRAGTSGRVQETQY
v_call: TRBV5-1; j_call: TRBJ2-7; cdr3_aa: ASSFAAGTYEQY
v_call: TRBV5-8; j_call: TRBJ2-7; cdr3_aa: ASSLVGTGAYEQY
v_call: TRBV6-5; j_call: TRBJ2-7; cdr3_aa: ASTRTGTSYEQY
v_call: TRBV5-5; j_call: TRBJ1-5; cdr3_aa: ASSPSSSRVNQPQH
v_call: TRBV19; j_call: TRBJ2-2; cdr3_aa: ASSMGQGTRELF
v_call: TRBV3-1/TRBV3-2; j_call: TRBJ2-3; cdr3_aa: ASSPTSGREDTQY
v_call: TRBV13; j_call: TRBJ1-4; cdr3_aa: ASSKDRGLEKLF
v_call: TRBV12-5; j_call: TRBJ2-3; cdr3_aa: ASGFSHTDTQY
v_call: TRBV6-1; j_call: TRBJ1-2; cdr3_aa: ASSETGLGYGYT
v_call: TRBV3-1/TRBV3-2; j_call: TRBJ1-1; cdr3_aa: ASSRGQGALDTEAF
v_call: TRBV5-8; j_call: TRBJ2-7; cdr3_aa: ASSPPGTYEQY
v_call: TRBV20-1; j_call: TRBJ2-7; cdr3_aa: SASTGLAEYEQY
v_call: TRBV28; j_call: TRBJ1-5; cdr3_aa: ASSSTGFNQPQH
v_call: TRBV19; j_call: TRBJ1-2; cdr3_aa: ASENRGDGYGYT
v_call: TRBV3-1/TRBV3-2; j_call: TRBJ2-7; cdr3_aa: ASSPPVQRGFYEQY
v_call: TRBV5-1; j_call: TRBJ2-5; cdr3_aa: ASSLASGSLETQY
v_call: TRBV2; j_call: TRBJ2-1; cdr3_aa: ASSAQGVDEQF
v_call: TRBV19; j_call: TRBJ2-7; cdr3_aa: ASREFGTGSSYEQY
v_call: TRBV19; j_call: TRBJ1-4; cdr3_aa: ASSMRRGLDEKLF
v_call: TRBV11-2; j_call: TRBJ2-4; cdr3_aa: ASSLGGSAKNIQY
v_call: TRBV12-3/TRBV12-4; j_call: TRBJ2-2; cdr3_aa: ASSKGLGELF
v_call: TRBV15; j_call: TRBJ2-7; cdr3_aa: ATSREADTYEQY
v_call: TRBV11-2; j_call: TRBJ2-1; cdr3_aa: ASSLRLTGDNEQF
v_call: TRBV3-1/TRBV3-2; j_call: TRBJ2-7; cdr3_aa: ASSHQAGTGIDEQY
v_call: TRBV18; j_call: TRBJ2-3; cdr3_aa: ASSPGSPRVDTQY
v_call: TRBV29-1; j_call: TRBJ1-1; cdr3_aa: SVEVGGTGPEAF
v_call: TRBV5-1; j_call: TRBJ2-3; cdr3_aa: ASSLMPSGRDTQY
v_call: TRBV5-6; j_call: TRBJ2-7; cdr3_aa: ASTTLGTTREQY
v_call: TRBV24-1; j_call: TRBJ1-2; cdr3_aa: ATSDSGRNYGYT
v_call: TRBV18; j_call: TRBJ1-1; cdr3_aa: ASSPPSGGRDSTEAF
v_call: TRBV28; j_call: TRBJ2-7; cdr3_aa: ASTYGTAYEQY
v_call: TRBV27; j_call: TRBJ2-2; cdr3_aa: VSKGTGGSTGELF
v_call: TRBV15; j_call: TRBJ1-2; cdr3_aa: ATSSNRGLNYGYT
v_call: TRBV5-6; j_call: TRBJ1-2; cdr3_aa: ASSSYRGGSYGYT
v_call: TRBV6-4; j_call: TRBJ2-7; cdr3_aa: ARLKTATIVVGSYEQY
v_call: TRBV28; j_call: TRBJ2-3; cdr3_aa: ASTPLVPRTDTQY
v_call: TRBV2; j_call: TRBJ2-1; cdr3_aa: ASRGTSGAYNEQF
v_call: TRBV6-5; j_call: TRBJ2-3; cdr3_aa: ASRGRAPDTQY
v_call: TRBV11-2; j_call: TRBJ2-3; cdr3_aa: ASARGADRFTDTQY
v_call: TRBV20-1; j_call: TRBJ2-3; cdr3_aa: SARGLGTQY
v_call: TRBV3-1/TRBV3-2; j_call: TRBJ2-1; cdr3_aa: ASSLGQGANEQF
v_call: TRBV28; j_call: TRBJ2-1; cdr3_aa: ASSLSASGHNEQF
v_call: TRBV5-5; j_call: TRBJ1-6; cdr3_aa: ASSLLDRGDIPLH
v_call: TRBV14; j_call: TRBJ2-3; cdr3_aa: ASSQDLGLAQY
v_call: TRBV9; j_call: TRBJ1-1; cdr3_aa: ASSVQDTEAF
v_call: TRBV4-2; j_call: TRBJ2-1; cdr3_aa: ASSQGYSGNYNEQF